What follows are 3 T cell receptor beta chains derived from one specimen sequenced in a study of OX40 agonist ivuxolimab in advanced cancers. The method was immunoSEQ multiplex PCR; TCRdb's version includes in-frame clones alone and lacks a portion of them. The table has some 15,000 clones, approximately 80% seen once; the top ten hold about 32%. The specimen was CD4+ or CD8+ T cells sorted from blood, collected in a trial of the OX40 agonist ivuxolimab. All receptors derive from an adult with an advanced solid tumor such as melanoma, head and neck, liver or kidney cancer.

The table lists this clone with a count of one. The rearrangement links TRBV11-3 to TRBJ1-2; D remains ambiguous. V lost 5 bases to trimming and J lost 8 bases, with 15 bases between them. The CDR3 is 13 amino acids. Germline lookup yields CDR1 SGHNT and CDR2 YENEEA. CDR3 in amino acids: CASSPLFGGGYTF. In nucleotides, the CDR3 is TGTGCCAGCAGCCCCCTCTTCGGAGGAGGCTACACCTTC.

V gene TRBV7-9 combines with J gene TRBJ1-2; no definite D call. The CDR3 contains 14 residues. Germline CDR1 SEHNR, CDR2 FQNEAQ (reference sequence). Trimming took 4 bases from V and 0 from J, leaving 9 bases between them. The CDR3 bases are TGTGCCAGCAGCTCGACACTTACTAACTATGGCTACACCTTC. Its protein product is CASSSTLTNYGYTF.

The chain has TRBV5-1 and TRBJ2-3, with TRBD2 matching 9 bases. V shed 8 bases, J shed 2 bases, and the junction held 12 bases outside the gene matches. Looked up from germline, CDR1 is SGHRS and CDR2 is YFSETQ. The CDR3 is made up of 16 amino acids. The CDR3 is CASLPYSGSTTDTQYF. CDR3 sequence (DNA): TGCGCCAGTCTCCCATATAGCGGGAGCACCACAGATACGCAGTATTTT.